This entry lists 27 T cell receptor beta chains sequenced from one sample in a study of T cells in Graves' hyperthyroidism and ophthalmopathy. Amplified regions were TCR beta CDR3 sequences from RNA transcripts. Using the HTBI primer set, a first-round RT-PCR was run on the TCR CDR3. TCRdb analysed the multiplex PCR reads with MiXCR anew, one entry per CDR3 protein. The profile covers approximately 250,000 distinct CDR3 sequences, with roughly 22% appearing a single time and 30% to 40% taken by the ten largest. Sequences were obtained from blood. The source is a woman aged 40-49 years with Graves' ophthalmopathy.

In this sample, this clonotype turned up many times. The CDR3 nucleotides read TGTGCCAGCAGAACCAGGGTAGGGGACCCTAGCTACGAGCAGTACTTC. Encoded protein: CASRTRVGDPSYEQYF. The genes are TRBV6-1 and TRBJ2-7, with D perhaps TRBD1 or TRBD2 (5 bases each). CDR1 and CDR2 from the germline V gene are MNHNS and SASEGT. This CDR3 region has 16 residues. V was pared by 6 bases and J by 3 bases, with 21 bases between.

At least ten counts were recorded for this clonotype. The chain is built from TRBV28 and TRBJ1-1; TRBD1 might be the D (5 bases). CDR1 MDHEN and CDR2 SYDVKM come from the germline V gene. Trimming shortened V by 2 bases and J by 1 base, and 11 bases separated the two germline ends. CDR3 length: 15 residues. CDR3 in DNA: TGTGCCAGCAGTTTAGTCGGGGCGGGGAACACTGAAGCTTTCTTT. Protein: CASSLVGAGNTEAFF.

There are many counts of this clonotype. This chain joins TRBV28 and TRBJ2-5; D might be TRBD1 (6 bases). The CDR3 is made up of 15 amino acids. Germline V gene data show CDR1 as MDHEN and CDR2 as SYDVKM. Trimming left V 6 bases short and J 3 bases short, with 17 bases between. CDR3 nucleotide sequence: TGTGCCAGCAGCCCTATAGTGACAGGAAAAGAGACCCAGTACTTC. Its translation is CASSPIVTGKETQYF.

On this clonotype itself: Its ends do not fully match the called genes, so a read error is possible. The V gene is TRBV12-3 or TRBV12-4, the J gene TRBJ1-1; D is perhaps TRBD1 (6 bases). The CDR3 has 14 amino acids. Written as DNA, the CDR3 is TGTGCCAGCACTTTAGCCCAGGGGTACACTGAAGCTTTCTTT. Protein product: CASTLAQGYTEAFF.

This clonotype was seen at least ten times. This chain connects TRBV11-3 to TRBJ2-2; D may be TRBD1 or TRBD2 (5 bases each). Trimming took 5 bases from V and 6 from J, leaving 13 bases between them. This CDR3 comprises 14 residues. Per the germline V gene, CDR1 is SGHNT and CDR2 is YENEEA. CDR3 nucleotide sequence: TGTGCCAGCAGCCCGGGGCCAAGCCCCGGGGAGCTGTTTTTT. Protein: CASSPGPSPGELFF.

This clonotype was counted ten times or more. The V gene is TRBV6-5, the J gene TRBJ1-5; no clear D gene. Trimming took 6 bases from V and 4 from J, leaving 13 bases between them. This CDR3 has 14 amino acids. Germline V gives CDR1 MNHEY, CDR2 SVGAGI. In nucleotides, the CDR3 is TGTGCCAGCAGGCCCCTGGATAGAAATCAGCCCCAGCATTTT. This gives the protein CASRPLDRNQPQHF.

This clonotype has ten or more counts. Since a much larger clone is just one base distant, this may be a read error. This rearrangement joins TRBV6-5 to TRBJ1-1; perhaps TRBD1 as D (6 bases). From germline, CDR1 is MNHEY and CDR2 SVGAGI. This CDR3 spans 15 amino acids. CDR3 loop: CAGSYSNRASTEAFF. DNA of the CDR3: TGTGCCGGCAGTTACTCCAACAGGGCCAGCACTGAAGCTTTCTTT.

The CDR3 coding sequence is TGTGCCAGCAGCTTATTCGGGGGGCGGCAGTACGAGCAGTACTTC. Its protein product is CASSLFGGRQYEQYF. The chain employs TRBV11-2 and TRBJ2-7; TRBD2 might be the D (7 bases). The CDR3 is made up of 15 amino acids. The V end lost 2 bases, the J end lost 4 bases, and 15 bases lay between the germline ends. Germline V gene sequence: CDR1 SGHAT, CDR2 FQNNGV. The full variable domain, with the rest looked up from reference TRBV11-2 and TRBJ2-7, is EAGVAQSPRYKIIEKRQSVAFWCNPISGHATLYWYQQILGQGPKLLIQFQNNGVVDDSQLPKDRFSAERLKGVDSTLKIQPAKLEDSAVYLCASSLFGGRQYEQYFGPGTRLTVT.

In its sample, this clonotype was seen many times. The rearrangement uses TRBV28 and TRBJ1-2; TRBD1 aligns across 7 bases. J gave up 2 bases and V 2 bases, and 8 bases lay outside the gene matches. The CDR3 is 16 amino acids. Germline lookup yields CDR1 MDHEN and CDR2 SYDVKM. The CDR3 reads CASSLNGDSLNYGYTF. DNA for the CDR3: TGTGCCAGCAGTTTAAATGGGGACAGCCTAAACTATGGCTACACCTTC.

This rearrangement joins TRBV5-1 to TRBJ1-5; TRBD1 matches at 7 bases. The CDR3 is 16 residues long. The V gene end was trimmed by 4 bases and the J gene end by 3 bases; junction bases not matched to a gene: 10. Per germline, CDR1 SGHRS and CDR2 YFSETQ. The DNA of the CDR3 is TGCGCCAGCAGCCCAGGGGGGGTAGGGGACAATCAGCCCCAGCATTTT. Encoded protein: CASSPGGVGDNQPQHF.

The table lists this clonotype with many counts. The rearrangement uses TRBV28 and TRBJ2-7; no definite D call. The CDR3 spans 15 residues. Germline values: CDR1 MDHEN, CDR2 SYDVKM. The V end lost 6 bases, the J end lost 0 bases, and 15 bases lay between the germline ends. The CDR3 nucleotides are TGTGCCAGCAGATCCTTAGCAGCCCTCTCCTACGAGCAGTACTTC. It translates to CASRSLAALSYEQYF.

For this clonotype: A single base separates this from a much larger clone, so it may be a read error. The chain is built from TRBV3-1 and TRBJ1-1, with TRBD1 matching over 7 bases. Germline V CDR1 and CDR2: LGHDT, YNNKEL (reference sequence). The CDR3 runs 15 residues. Germline trimming cut 10 bases from V and 6 bases from J; bases unmatched to any gene: 17. The CDR3 loop reads CANTQGEGAGPEAFF. The CDR3 DNA reads as TGTGCCAACACACAAGGGGAGGGGGCAGGTCCTGAAGCTTTCTTT. Full variable domain (remainder filled in from reference TRBV3-1 and TRBJ1-1): DTAVSQTPKYLVTQMGNDKSIKCEQNLGHDTMYWYKQDSKKFLKIMFSYNNKELIINETVPNRFSPKSPDKAHLNLHINSLELGDSAVYFCANTQGEGAGPEAFFGQGTRLTVV.

The sample holds many counts of this clonotype. This sequence joins TRBV7-9 and TRBJ2-5; 8 nucleotides align to TRBD2. Germline CDR1 reads SEHNR; CDR2 reads FQNEAQ (reference sequence). This CDR3 is 16 amino acids long. V trimming: 2 bases; J trimming: 6 bases; junction bases outside the gene matches: 11. DNA for the CDR3: TGTGCCAGCAGCTTATTTGGTGGAGATAGCGGGAAGACCCAGTACTTC. This translates into CASSLFGGDSGKTQYF.

This sequence joins TRBV5-1 and TRBJ2-5, with 11 bases that match TRBD2. Germline V gives CDR1 SGHRS, CDR2 YFSETQ. The CDR3 is 17 amino acids. The V segment lost 3 bases and the J segment 5 bases; nucleotides outside the gene matches: 12. CDR3 bases: TGCGCCAGCAGCTCCGCCGGACAATTAGCGGGAGGGGAGACCCAGTACTTC. Translated, it gives CASSSAGQLAGGETQYF.

The chain is built from TRBV5-1 and TRBJ1-1, with D possibly TRBD1 on 6 matching bases. Germline CDR1 SGHRS, CDR2 YFSETQ. V lost 5 bases and J 2 bases, leaving 10 bases between the germline ends. This CDR3 is 13 amino acids long. The CDR3 protein is CASRTGLNTEAFF. The CDR3 bases are TGCGCCAGCAGGACAGGTCTTAACACTGAAGCTTTCTTT.

Ten or more counts support this clonotype. This rearrangement joins TRBV6-1 to TRBJ2-2; D possibly corresponds to TRBD2 (6 bases). This CDR3 region has 13 residues. Germline CDR1 and CDR2: MNHNS and SASEGT. Trimming shortened V by 5 bases and J by 7 bases, and 11 bases separated the two germline ends. The CDR3 sequence is CASSRESGGELFF. The CDR3 nucleotides are TGTGCCAGCAGTCGGGAGTCGGGCGGGGAGCTGTTTTTT.

V is TRBV29-1 and J is TRBJ1-2, with D possibly being TRBD1 (6 bases). V lost 6 bases and J 7 bases, leaving 18 bases between the germline ends. The CDR3 is 13 amino acids. CDR1 SQVTM and CDR2 ANQGSEA come from the germline V gene. CDR3 nucleotides: TGCAGCGTCTTACAGAACGGGGGCCCTGGCTACACCTTC. It yields the protein CSVLQNGGPGYTF.

The V call is TRBV6-2 or TRBV6-3, the J call TRBJ1-2, with TRBD1 matching over 9 bases. The CDR3 runs to 13 residues. Germline V gives CDR1 MNHEY, CDR2 SVGEGT. The V gene end was trimmed by 5 bases and the J gene end by 7 bases; junction bases not matched to a gene: 5. The CDR3: CASSGDRARGYTF. In nucleotides, the CDR3 is TGTGCCAGCAGTGGGGACAGGGCTCGTGGCTACACCTTC.

This clonotype was found many times. The chain recombines TRBV6-1 with TRBJ1-1; tentative D call: TRBD1 (5 bases). CDR1 and CDR2 from the germline V gene are MNHNS and SASEGT. This CDR3 has 14 amino acids. V was cut by 4 bases and J by 6 bases, with 15 bases left in between. CDR3 residues: CASSAYVEGAEAFF. Here the CDR3 DNA reads TGTGCCAGCAGTGCCTACGTAGAAGGGGCTGAAGCTTTCTTT.

This clonotype was seen ten or more times. V usage is TRBV6-1 and J usage is TRBJ2-2; either TRBD1 or TRBD2 may supply D (6 bases each). The CDR3 has 17 residues. CDR1 and CDR2 (germline): MNHNS, SASEGT. Between the trimmed V and J ends, which lost 1 base and 9 bases, there was a span of 21 bases. DNA for the CDR3: TGTGCCAGCAGTGAAGGGAGGGACAAAGGCCGTTTCTGGGAGCTGTTTTTT. This encodes CASSEGRDKGRFWELFF.

The chain uses TRBV7-2 and TRBJ2-5; no clear D gene. Germline values: CDR1 SGHTA, CDR2 FQGNSA. The V and J ends lost 5 bases and 5 bases respectively, with 21 bases between them. The CDR3 has 16 amino acids. The CDR3 here is CASSVGSTQRLETQYF. CDR3 bases: TGTGCCAGCAGCGTAGGTTCGACACAACGGCTTGAGACCCAGTACTTC.

The V gene is TRBV2, the J gene TRBJ1-5; 9 bases line up with TRBD1. Germline V lookup: CDR1 SNHLY, CDR2 FYNNEI. The CDR3 has 15 amino acids. V gave up 7 bases and J gave up 1 base; unmatched junction bases: 5. In nucleotides, the CDR3 is TGTGCCAGCAAGCGACAGGGGGGAAGCAATCAGCCCCAGCATTTT. The encoded protein is CASKRQGGSNQPQHF.

In this sample, this clonotype turned up many times. The chain couples TRBV5-5 to TRBJ2-5; TRBD1 matches 8 bases. CDR1 is SGHKS and CDR2 is YYEKEE in the germline V gene (reference sequence). V was clipped by 1 base and J by 3 bases; unmatched bases: 8. The CDR3 length is 16 residues. The CDR3 is CASSLTPAGGEETQYF. The CDR3 coding sequence is TGTGCCAGCAGCTTGACCCCGGCAGGGGGCGAAGAGACCCAGTACTTC.

There are many counts of this clonotype. The chain uses TRBV10-2 and TRBJ2-5, with a tentative D call TRBD2 (6 bases). Trimming pared 4 bases from V and 5 bases from J, leaving 11 bases between. From germline, CDR1 is WSHSY and CDR2 SAAADI. This CDR3 comprises 13 residues. This CDR3 is CASSGSGEETQYF. Written as DNA, the CDR3 is TGCGCCAGCAGTGGATCGGGAGAGGAGACCCAGTACTTC.

This clonotype was recorded at least ten times. The chain is built from TRBV28 and TRBJ2-4; 7 bases map to TRBD1. Germline CDR1 is MDHEN and CDR2 is SYDVKM. J lost 0 bases, V lost 3 bases, and 5 bases had no gene match. There are 16 residues in the CDR3. CDR3 region: CASSFDRVIAKNIQYF. CDR3 in DNA: TGTGCCAGCAGTTTCGACAGGGTTATAGCCAAAAACATTCAGTACTTC. Full variable domain (rest looked up from reference TRBV28 and TRBJ2-4): DVKVTQSSRYLVKRTGEKVFLECVQDMDHENMFWYRQDPGLGLRLIYFSYDVKMKEKGDIPEGYSVSREKKERFSLILESASTNQTSMYLCASSFDRVIAKNIQYFGAGTRLSVL.

The rearrangement uses TRBV6-2 or TRBV6-3 and TRBJ1-5; D perhaps matches TRBD1 (6 bases). The CDR3 sequence is 16 residues long. V lost 0 bases to trimming and J lost 3 bases, with 12 bases between them. In germline, CDR1 is MNHEY, CDR2 SVGEGT. In nucleotides, the CDR3 is TGTGCCAGCAGTTACTCAAGCGGGGGCCTCAATCAGCCCCAGCATTTT. Amino acid sequence: CASSYSSGGLNQPQHF.

This clonotype showed up many times. V is TRBV20-1 and J is TRBJ2-5, with unresolved D. V dropped 0 bases and J dropped 2 bases, with 10 bases sitting between them. The CDR3 length is 14 residues. CDR1 is DFQATT, CDR2 SNEGSKA, per germline (reference sequence). This chain's CDR3 is CSAREGTPQETQYF. CDR3 bases: TGCAGTGCTAGAGAGGGCACACCGCAAGAGACCCAGTACTTC.